Here is one T cell receptor (beta chain) with its context. This clonotype has more than one count but fewer than ten. Its antigen is unknown. Per-base qualities were not stored, and no clone one base away is much larger. The data were taken from a study of T cells after yellow fever vaccination (dated by TCRdb to about 2019). Regarding the research as a whole: The SMART-Seq v4 Ultra Low Input RNA kit was used to prepare libraries from fractions with low cell numbers. To follow T-cell clones before and after primary and booster YFV17D yellow fever vaccination, bulk TCR alpha and beta repertoires were sequenced over time. Two healthy male donors, one aged 18 to 30 and one aged 30 to 40 years, made up the cohort. Blood was drawn at multiple timepoints before and after primary and secondary immunization, with bulk PBMC replicates and cell subsets isolated.

The treatment or condition label for this specimen denotes: live attenuated yellow fever vaccine strain. Two biological replicates of bulk PBMCs were collected at each blood-draw timepoint. A standard Ficoll-Paque protocol was used to isolate PBMCs from peripheral blood. RNA was extracted with TriZol from bulk PBMCs, CD4 and CD8 fractions, and dextramer-positive and dextramer-negative fractions. There are 16 amino acids in the CDR3, from cysteine to phenylalanine inclusive. This entry keeps only the CDR3 DNA: 48 bases, framed from base 1. The junction carries 14 bases between V and J, which are trimmed by 2 bases and 1 base respectively. The germline V gene provides CDR1 MNHNS and CDR2 SASEGT. The sequencer was an Illumina NovaSeq 6000. TCR cDNA was made using 5'RACE template switching, a step that added a universal primer site and unique molecular identifiers. Priming for cDNA synthesis came from both the TCR alpha and TCR beta constant segments. Library amplification involved two PCR steps, and the second step added sample barcodes and sequencing adapters. Sequencing of libraries was performed on Illumina HiSeq 2500 (2x100 bp) or NovaSeq (2x150 bp). As for the authors' bioinformatics: MIGEC handled demultiplexing of reads and collapsing into UMI consensus sequences, while MiXCR performed V(D)J alignment. Vaccine-responding clonotypes were defined with edgeR using replicate PBMC samples, requiring FDR below 0.01 and a log2 fold change above 5 up to day 15. CD4 or CD8 identity was assigned to each bulk clonotype according to whether the clonotype was present at higher abundance in the sequenced CD4 repertoire or the sequenced CD8 repertoire. TCRdb itself trimmed the public reads at Q25 with fastp, ran MiXCR and retained productive beta chains. Here each entry gathers all rows of one CDR3 protein and keeps the most common genes and DNA. These V and J calls originate from TCRdb's pipeline instead of the authors' own analysis. The sample profile shows about 340,000 distinct CDR3 sequences; 4% of them were found once. The leading ten clones occupy roughly 24% of the sample.

Study-level results and caveats: Because the study included only a couple of donors, the extent to which the findings can be generalized is limited. A small share of clonotypes was detected in both CD4 and CD8 compartments, with the overlap likely arising from convergent recombination. Because abundant contaminating clonotypes from the bulk population could be contained in FACS-sorted repertoires, computational filtering was required. Compared with the primary T-cell response, the secondary T-cell response was weaker but faster, peaking on day 5 rather than day 15. After the booster, most clones that had expanded after primary vaccination were detected again (about 95% of CD4 and under 90% of CD8), suggesting broad maintenance of memory.

The clonotype originates from a man younger than 30 who received the YFV17D yellow fever vaccine. Specimen: PBMCs, collected 5 days after the yellow fever booster vaccination. This chain joins TRBV6-1 to TRBJ1-2, and possibly TRBD1, on 5 matching bases. The nucleotide sequence is given as TGTGCCAGCAGTGAATGGGGGTTTGACAGTAACTATGGCTACACCTTC. It specifies CASSEWGFDSNYGYTF.